This TCR beta chain appears in the sequencing data of a study of beta chain features in type 1 diabetes. General study results and limits: PCR might show a preference for shorter templates, equally across patients and controls. Cells that show high TCR expression could be over-represented by cDNA sequencing. The study left unresolved whether HLA type influences TCRB rearrangement. Among patients with Type 1 diabetes, TCRB CDR3s were moderately but significantly shorter in every one of the four CD4+ subsets.

Expressed TCRB transcripts got sequenced, as all isolated RNA was reverse transcribed. The protocol was immunoSEQ multiplex PCR, while the TCRdb copy is restricted to in-frame clones and leaves out a portion. The data show roughly 730,000 clones, with 13% seen just once and roughly 0.022% held by the top ten. This CDR3 comprises 13 residues. CDR1 and CDR2 (germline): SGHVS, FNYEAQ. Deletions cut 1 base from V and 3 bases from J, with 7 bases between. One heparinised blood draw averaging about 110 mL was given by each donor. With regard to this clone: Its target is not known.

The sample comprised naive CD4+ T cells from blood. The chain carries TRBV7-6 and TRBJ2-7; D is unresolved. This TCR was recovered from a man aged 18-30 years with type 1 diabetes. The CDR3 nucleotides are TGTGCCAGCAGCTTAGATCCGGGCTACGAGCAGTACTTC. Amino acids: CASSLDPGYEQYF.